Listed below are T cell receptor beta chains from one sample, sequenced in a study of T cell repertoires in cytomegalovirus infection. The antigens of these receptors remain unknown. TCRdb analysed the reads with MiXCR anew, one entry per CDR3 protein. The data show 680,000 or so distinct CDR3 sequences, with 33% seen just once and 15% to 20% held by the top ten. The input for sequencing was cultured PBMCs, taken from culture after CMV antigen stimulation. These receptors all stem from a human donor in good health (CMV status not recorded). Some clones in this sample may be carry-over from other donors' samples. CDR3s include the opening cysteine and the closing phenylalanine or tryptophan. A D gene is named only where the DNA matches it firmly. The listing skips clone size in some rows; elsewhere it reads once, few, many or a size class.

abundance: NA; j_gene: TRBJ1-1; d_gene: NA; v_gene: TRBV20-1; CDR3nt: TGCACGGGAAAGGAGTTCACTGAAGCTTTCTTT; CDR3aa: CTGKEFTEAFF
abundance: few; j_gene: TRBJ2-3; d_gene: TRBD1; v_gene: TRBV6-1; CDR3nt: TGTGCCAGCAGCGGACAGGGGCGCGTGACAGATACGCAGTATTTT; CDR3aa: CASSGQGRVTDTQYF
abundance: many; j_gene: TRBJ2-3; d_gene: TRBD1; v_gene: TRBV7-2; CDR3nt: TGTGCCAGCAGTTCTAGGACAGGGTCGGCAGATACGCAGTATTTT; CDR3aa: CASSSRTGSADTQYF
abundance: NA; j_gene: TRBJ2-5; d_gene: NA; v_gene: TRBV6-2/TRBV6-3; CDR3nt: TGTGCCAGCAGTGAAGGGGTAGGGAGAGAGACCCAGTACTTC; CDR3aa: CASSEGVGRETQYF
abundance: NA; j_gene: TRBJ1-2; d_gene: NA; v_gene: TRBV7-6; CDR3nt: TGTGCCAGCAGCTTAGGGCGCCTTGCGGGAGGCTACACCTTC; CDR3aa: CASSLGRLAGGYTF
abundance: few; j_gene: TRBJ2-5; d_gene: NA; v_gene: TRBV28; CDR3nt: TGTGCCAGCAGCTCCGGCAGGGCGGGGACCCAGTACTTC; CDR3aa: CASSSGRAGTQYF
abundance: NA; j_gene: TRBJ2-1; d_gene: TRBD2; v_gene: TRBV5-6; CDR3nt: TGTGCCAGCACCCTCGGGCTAGCGGGAGCTAGGAATGAGCAGTTCTTC; CDR3aa: CASTLGLAGARNEQFF
abundance: NA; j_gene: TRBJ2-5; d_gene: NA; v_gene: TRBV6-1; CDR3nt: TGTGCCAGCGGGGGCGGGGCGGATCAAGAGACCCAGTACTTC; CDR3aa: CASGGGADQETQYF
abundance: NA; j_gene: TRBJ2-7; d_gene: NA; v_gene: TRBV6-2/TRBV6-3; CDR3nt: TGTGCCAGCAGTCCACTTGTCGTCCTACCCCTGCAGTACTTC; CDR3aa: CASSPLVVLPLQYF
abundance: NA; j_gene: TRBJ1-1; d_gene: NA; v_gene: TRBV13; CDR3nt: TGTGCCAGCAGCTTCCAGGGTTCCCCTGAAGCTTTCTTT; CDR3aa: CASSFQGSPEAFF
abundance: NA; j_gene: TRBJ2-4; d_gene: TRBD2; v_gene: TRBV11-2; CDR3nt: TGTGCCAGCAGCCCCCGGACAGCCGGGACTAGCGGCATAGCCAAAAACATTCAGTACTTC; CDR3aa: CASSPRTAGTSGIAKNIQYF
abundance: NA; j_gene: TRBJ2-3; d_gene: TRBD2; v_gene: TRBV19; CDR3nt: TGTGCCAGTAGTAACGGACTAGCGGGGATCACAGATACGCAGTATTTT; CDR3aa: CASSNGLAGITDTQYF
abundance: few; j_gene: TRBJ1-6; d_gene: NA; v_gene: TRBV7-9; CDR3nt: TGTGCCAGCAGCTTACCGGGCCGGGCATCAAATTCACCCCTCCACTTT; CDR3aa: CASSLPGRASNSPLHF
abundance: NA; j_gene: TRBJ2-7; d_gene: TRBD2; v_gene: TRBV19; CDR3nt: TGTGCCAGTAGTAAACTCCCCGGGACTAGCGGGAGCTCCTACGAGCAGTACTTC; CDR3aa: CASSKLPGTSGSSYEQYF
abundance: many; j_gene: TRBJ1-5; d_gene: TRBD1; v_gene: TRBV7-2; CDR3nt: TGTGCCAGCAGCTTCGGGACAGGGTTAAGTCAGCCCCAGCATTTT; CDR3aa: CASSFGTGLSQPQHF
abundance: NA; j_gene: TRBJ1-2; d_gene: TRBD1; v_gene: TRBV15; CDR3nt: TGTGCCACCAGCAGACAAGGGGGCAGCATGGATGGCTACACCTTC; CDR3aa: CATSRQGGSMDGYTF
abundance: NA; j_gene: TRBJ1-2; d_gene: TRBD1; v_gene: TRBV6-6; CDR3nt: TGTGCCAGCAGCCTCGAGACGGGACAGGGGGCGATGGGCTACACCTTC; CDR3aa: CASSLETGQGAMGYTF
abundance: NA; j_gene: TRBJ2-4; d_gene: TRBD2; v_gene: TRBV12-5; CDR3nt: TGTGCTAGTGGTTTATCGGGGGGAGAAAACATTCAGTACTTC; CDR3aa: CASGLSGGENIQYF
abundance: few; j_gene: TRBJ2-1; d_gene: NA; v_gene: TRBV4-1; CDR3nt: TGCGCCAGCAGCCAAGGTCCTAGTCGGGGGAGGAATGAGCAGTTCTTC; CDR3aa: CASSQGPSRGRNEQFF
abundance: NA; j_gene: TRBJ2-5; d_gene: TRBD2; v_gene: TRBV7-8; CDR3nt: TGTGCCAGCAGCTCGAGGACTAGCGGGGGCGGAGAGACCCAGTACTTC; CDR3aa: CASSSRTSGGGETQYF
abundance: NA; j_gene: TRBJ2-3; d_gene: NA; v_gene: TRBV5-4; CDR3nt: TGTGCCAGCAGCCACTCCCTAGCGCCAGATACGCAGTATTTT; CDR3aa: CASSHSLAPDTQYF
abundance: NA; j_gene: TRBJ2-5; d_gene: NA; v_gene: TRBV18; CDR3nt: TGTGCCAGCTCCCTGGGGCCCCCGCTGGCGACCCAGTACTTC; CDR3aa: CASSLGPPLATQYF